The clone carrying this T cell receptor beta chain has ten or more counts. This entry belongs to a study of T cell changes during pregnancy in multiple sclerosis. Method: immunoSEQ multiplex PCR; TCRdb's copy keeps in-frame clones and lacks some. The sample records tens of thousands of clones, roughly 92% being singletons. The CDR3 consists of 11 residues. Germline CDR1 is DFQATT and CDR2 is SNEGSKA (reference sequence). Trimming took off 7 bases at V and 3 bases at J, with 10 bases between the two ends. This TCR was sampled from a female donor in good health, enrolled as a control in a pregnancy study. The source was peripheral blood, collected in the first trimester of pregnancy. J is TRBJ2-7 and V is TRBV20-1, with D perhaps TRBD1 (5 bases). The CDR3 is CSGQGSYEQYF. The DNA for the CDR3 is TGCAGTGGCCAGGGCAGCTACGAGCAGTACTTC.